The 25 T cell receptor beta chains presented below share a single source sample, sequenced in a study of liver allograft versus peripheral blood T cells. The overall study: The authors compared T cell receptor repertoires in transplanted livers with recipients' peripheral blood repertoires.

TCRdb reprocessed the reads via MiXCR and lists one record per CDR3 protein. The data show more than 1,500 distinct CDR3 sequences, with approximately 17% seen just once and roughly 10% held by the top ten. These receptors came from a human patient who had a liver transplant. Some T cells may be provided by the graft donor.

By sample fraction, this clonotype is medium-sized (0.01 to 0.1%). The chain couples TRBV28 to TRBJ2-2; D possibly corresponds to TRBD2 (6 bases). V shed 1 base and J shed 0 bases, with 12 bases lying between them. Germline V lookup: CDR1 MDHEN, CDR2 SYDVKM. CDR3 length: 17 amino acids. The CDR3 coding sequence is TGTGCCAGCAGTTTATTTTACCTAGCGACGAACACCGGGGAGCTGTTTTTT. Translating gives CASSLFYLATNTGELFF.

This clonotype is deemed medium-sized. The rearrangement joins TRBV3-1 to TRBJ1-2; 7 bases are a match to TRBD1. Germline CDR1 and CDR2: LGHDT and YNNKEL (reference sequence). The length of the CDR3 is 15 residues. The V and J ends lost 3 bases and 4 bases, in that order; junction bases with no gene match: 8. As DNA, the CDR3 is TGTGCCAGCAGCCAGGCAGGGGGAGATGTCTATGGCTACACCTTC. Translation: CASSQAGGDVYGYTF.

Within the sample, this clonotype is medium-sized (0.01 to 0.1%). The chain recombines TRBV28 with TRBJ1-5; TRBD1 matches at 7 bases. Germline loops: CDR1 MDHEN, CDR2 SYDVKM. J was trimmed by 0 bases and V by 7 bases; bases with no gene match: 15. This CDR3 is 18 amino acids long. This CDR3 reads CASIAPGGGLYSNQPQHF. CDR3 nucleotides: TGTGCCAGCATCGCCCCAGGGGGAGGGCTATATAGCAATCAGCCCCAGCATTTT.

The rearrangement links TRBV6-1 to TRBJ2-7, with 12 bases that match TRBD2. This CDR3 comprises 17 residues. J gave up 7 bases and V 4 bases, and 14 bases lay outside the gene matches. The germline V gene has CDR1 MNHNS and CDR2 SASEGT. Here the CDR3 DNA reads TGTGCCAGCAGTGCCCTAGCGGGAGGGTACGGGGGTGAAGAGCAGTACTTC. This encodes CASSALAGGYGGEEQYF.

This clonotype is judged large. This sequence joins TRBV20-1 and TRBJ1-5; D is perhaps TRBD1 (5 bases). Germline V gene lookup returns CDR1 DFQATT and CDR2 SNEGSKA (reference sequence). The CDR3 spans 14 residues. V lost 5 bases and J lost 7, with 18 bases in between. CDR3 sequence (DNA): TGCAGTGCTCGACAGTCGTCAACCATCCAGCCCCAGCATTTT. It codes for CSARQSSTIQPQHF.

This clonotype counts as large (0.1 to 1%). The chain is built from TRBV27 and TRBJ2-1; D may be TRBD1 (5 bases). The CDR3 length is 13 residues. Germline assignment: CDR1 MNHEY and CDR2 SMNVEV (reference sequence). V lost 6 bases, J lost 9 bases, and 15 bases lay in between. CDR3 sequence reads: CASRRIGHIEQFF. CDR3 nucleotide sequence: TGTGCCAGCAGAAGGATTGGACACATTGAGCAGTTCTTC.

V and J are TRBV20-1 and TRBJ1-1, with D possibly matching TRBD1 (5 bases). This CDR3 region has 17 residues. The V end was cut by 5 bases, the J end by 2 bases, with 24 bases between. Germline V lookup: CDR1 DFQATT, CDR2 SNEGSKA (reference sequence). In DNA form, the CDR3 reads TGCAGTGCTTACGCCCAGGGTAGCCCCCTTACTAACACTGAAGCTTTCTTT. Its translation is CSAYAQGSPLTNTEAFF.

By proportion, this clonotype is large (0.1 to 1%). V usage is TRBV20-1 and J usage is TRBJ1-6, with D hard to call. The V end lost 4 bases, the J end lost 5 bases, and 12 bases lay between the germline ends. From germline, CDR1 is DFQATT and CDR2 SNEGSKA (reference sequence). The length of the CDR3 is 14 residues. The CDR3 spells CSAIEGADNSPLHF. Here the CDR3 DNA reads TGCAGTGCTATCGAGGGAGCGGATAATTCACCCCTCCACTTT.

By frequency in the sample, this clonotype is medium-sized. The genes are TRBV5-6 and TRBJ2-7, with TRBD2 as a possible D gene (6 bases). Trimming pared 4 bases from V and 0 bases from J, leaving 14 bases between. CDR1 SGHDT and CDR2 YYEEEE come from the germline V gene. CDR3 length: 15 amino acids. The CDR3 nucleotides read TGTGCCAGCAGCCGGGGGTGGGGCAGCTCCTACGAGCAGTACTTC. Amino acids: CASSRGWGSSYEQYF.

The CDR3, as DNA: TGCAGTGCTAGAGCTGCTAGCCTCCCAGATACGCAGTATTTT. Encoded protein: CSARAASLPDTQYF. The chain joins TRBV20-1 to TRBJ2-3, with D perhaps TRBD2 (5 bases). The CDR3 contains 14 residues. V gave up 1 base and J gave up 4 bases, with 12 bases separating them. Germline-derived CDR1 and CDR2 are DFQATT and SNEGSKA (reference sequence).

The CDR3 spells CASTPDRNNQPQHF. The CDR3 coding sequence is TGTGCCAGCACCCCAGACAGGAACAATCAGCCCCAGCATTTT. The chain employs TRBV2 and TRBJ1-5; tentative D call: TRBD1 (6 bases). Trimming removed 7 bases from V and 3 bases from J, with 13 bases in between. Germline V lookup: CDR1 SNHLY, CDR2 FYNNEI. This CDR3 comprises 14 residues.

This clonotype is classed as large. The chain has TRBV24-1 and TRBJ2-3; D not certain. The CDR3 contains 11 residues. Trimming removed 4 bases at V and 4 bases at J, with 2 bases between. Germline CDR1 KGHDR, CDR2 SFDVKD. The CDR3 here is CATSESDTQYF. CDR3 sequence (DNA): TGTGCCACCAGTGAGTCAGATACGCAGTATTTT.

In its sample, this clonotype was seen a few times. The CDR3 coding sequence is TGCAGTGCTGGTCATGGGTATAGGGCGGGGCAGCCCCAGCATTTT. As protein: CSAGHGYRAGQPQHF. This chain joins TRBV20-1 and TRBJ1-5; unclear D gene. CDR1 is DFQATT and CDR2 is SNEGSKA in the germline V gene (reference sequence). This CDR3 spans 15 amino acids. With 5 bases removed from V and 7 bases from J, the gap between germline ends came to 21 bases.

On this clonotype itself: Given a much more abundant clone one base away, this may be a read error. The rearrangement joins TRBV3-1 to TRBJ1-3; TRBD1 is a possible D gene (5 bases). The length of the CDR3 is 16 residues. In germline, CDR1 is LGHDT, CDR2 YNNKEL (reference sequence). The DNA of the CDR3 is TGTACCAGCAGCCCCATTGAAGGGGCGTCTGGAAACACCATATATTTT. Translated, it gives CTSSPIEGASGNTIYF.

Only a few counts were recorded for this clonotype. The chain joins TRBV19 to TRBJ2-3, with 9 nucleotides matching TRBD1. In germline, CDR1 is LNHDA, CDR2 SQIVND (reference sequence). V gave up 3 bases and J gave up 6 bases; unmatched junction bases: 13. CDR3 size: 17 residues. CDR3 coding DNA: TGTGCCAGTAGTATCCTACCGGGACAGGGTGCAGTGGATACGCAGTATTTT. Translated: CASSILPGQGAVDTQYF.

This clonotype was detected only a few times. CDR3 sequence (DNA): TGTGCCAGCAGTGAGATGTTGACCACTGAAGCTTTCTTT. Protein sequence: CASSEMLTTEAFF. J is TRBJ1-1 and V is TRBV2; D gene unclear. There are 13 residues in the CDR3. Germline assignment: CDR1 SNHLY and CDR2 FYNNEI. The germline V and J ends were trimmed by 3 bases and 4 bases, with 9 bases remaining between them.

J is TRBJ2-5 and V is TRBV7-6; 11 bases line up with TRBD2. The V and J ends lost 5 bases and 5 bases, in that order; junction bases with no gene match: 13. The CDR3 runs to 17 residues. CDR1 is SGHVS, CDR2 FNYEAQ, per germline. The CDR3 is CASSPLAGGFRAETQYF. The DNA of the CDR3 is TGTGCCAGCAGCCCTCTAGCGGGGGGTTTCCGGGCGGAGACCCAGTACTTC. Full variable domain (rest looked up from reference TRBV7-6 and TRBJ2-5): GAGVSQSPRYKVTKRGQDVALRCDPISGHVSLYWYRQALGQGPEFLTYFNYEAQQDKSGLPNDRFSAERPEGSISTLTIQRTEQRDSAMYRCASSPLAGGFRAETQYFGPGTRLLVL.

This clonotype was counted at least ten times. Here the CDR3 reads CASSLGGLEAFF. DNA of the CDR3: TGTGCCAGCAGCCTTGGGGGGCTTGAAGCTTTCTTT. The chain recombines TRBV11-1 with TRBJ1-1, with D possibly matching TRBD1 (6 bases). V lost 5 bases and J lost 7, with 11 bases in between. CDR3 size: 12 residues. From germline, CDR1 is SGHAT and CDR2 FQDESV (reference sequence).

By share, this clonotype counts as large. The DNA for the CDR3 is TGTGCCAGCAGCAGAGACAACTATGGCTACACCTTC. Translating it yields CASSRDNYGYTF. The chain combines TRBV5-6 with TRBJ1-2; D is ambiguous. V was pared by 4 bases and J by 2 bases, with 6 bases between. Germline CDR1 reads SGHDT; CDR2 reads YYEEEE. The CDR3 contains 12 residues.

This clonotype is termed medium-sized (0.01 to 0.1%). The rearrangement uses TRBV12-3 or TRBV12-4 and TRBJ2-7; 13 bases agree with TRBD2. CDR3 length equals 14 residues. Germline trimming cut 6 bases from V and 9 bases from J; bases unmatched to any gene: 8. The CDR3 coding sequence is TGTGCCAGCAGCCTCGGACTAGCGGGGGTCCTGCAGTACTTC. Translating it yields CASSLGLAGVLQYF.

The table lists this clonotype with a few counts. The rearrangement joins TRBV25-1 to TRBJ2-7; D gene ambiguous. The V end lost 6 bases, the J end lost 2 bases, and 8 bases lay between the germline ends. Germline CDR1 is MGHDK and CDR2 is SYGVNS. CDR3 length equals 12 residues. The CDR3 spells CASSLTPYEQYF. The CDR3 DNA sequence: TGTGCCAGCAGCCTGACCCCCTACGAGCAGTACTTC.

The chain joins TRBV20-1 to TRBJ2-5; 9 positions match TRBD1. V shed 0 bases and J 5 bases; nucleotides not matched to a gene: 7. CDR3 size: 15 residues. Germline V CDR1 and CDR2: DFQATT, SNEGSKA (reference sequence). CDR3 bases: TGCAGTGCTAGAGATGGGGACAGGGTAGGGGAGACCCAGTACTTC. Translation gives CSARDGDRVGETQYF.

The chain recombines TRBV9 with TRBJ2-5, with a weak D call TRBD2 (6 bases). Germline assignment: CDR1 SGDLS and CDR2 YYNGEE. Trimming pared 4 bases from V and 4 bases from J, leaving 14 bases between. The length of the CDR3 is 14 residues. CDR3 residues: CASSWGGTGETQYF. The CDR3 region has the DNA TGTGCCAGCAGCTGGGGCGGGACGGGAGAGACCCAGTACTTC.

This clonotype was counted between two and nine times. The chain employs TRBV2 and TRBJ2-6, with D possibly being TRBD1 or TRBD2 (6 bases each). The CDR3 covers 16 residues. Germline CDR1 is SNHLY and CDR2 is FYNNEI. V was shortened by 0 bases and J by 4 bases, with 10 bases between the two germline ends. The CDR3 region is CASSEAWGAGANVLTF. CDR3 nucleotide sequence: TGTGCCAGCAGTGAAGCGTGGGGGGCCGGGGCCAACGTCCTGACTTTC.

This clonotype occurred a few times. This chain connects TRBV18 to TRBJ2-7; tentatively, D is TRBD2 (7 bases). Germline V gene lookup returns CDR1 KGHSH and CDR2 LQKENI. This CDR3 is built from 15 residues. Trimming shortened V by 1 base and J by 4 bases, and 14 bases separated the two germline ends. CDR3 protein: CASSPRGGKVYEQYF. CDR3 DNA: TGTGCCAGCTCACCACGGGGGGGCAAAGTTTACGAGCAGTACTTC.